This entry is about one TCR beta chain. V was clipped by 1 base and J by 4 bases, with 13 bases between them. Germline CDR1 and CDR2: MGHRA and YSYEKL. The CDR3 totals 15 residues. TCRdb ran MiXCR on the 5' RACE reads and lists one entry per CDR3 protein. Seen here are more than 300,000 distinct CDR3 sequences, roughly 13% observed once, and the top ten hold 20% to 25%. This entry comes from a study of T-cell memory formation after mild COVID-19. The sample comprised PBMCs or a T cell subset sorted from them (not recorded which). The chain combines TRBV4-1 with TRBJ1-2, with D tentatively TRBD1 (6 bases). The origin of this receptor is a man aged 18 to 35 who had mild COVID-19 (a few samples of this study predate the infection). Cell type and time point are not known. CDR3 residues: CASSQVSGGAYGYTF. The CDR3 nucleotides are TGCGCCAGCAGCCAAGTCTCCGGGGGGGCCTATGGCTACACCTTC.